A single sample is the source of the 19 T cell receptor beta chains below, sequenced in a study of monozygotic twins with inflammatory bowel disease. TCRdb re-called the 5' RACE reads and shows each CDR3 protein once, DNA omitted. Its table lists fewer than 550,000 distinct CDR3 sequences. The sequenced sample was blood. The receptors shown here come from a human donor with ulcerative colitis or Crohn's disease, or a healthy co-twin of an affected twin (not recorded which).

The chain is built from TRBV24-1 and TRBJ1-2; TCRdb gives TRBD1 as the D gene, but with no DNA this cannot be confirmed. Germline V CDR1 and CDR2: KGHDR, SFDVKD. This CDR3 has 13 amino acids. The CDR3 loop reads CATSVPGADGYTF.

The chain employs TRBV27 and TRBJ2-2; TCRdb lists TRBD2, though no DNA is available to test this call. Germline V gene lookup returns CDR1 MNHEY and CDR2 SMNVEV (reference sequence). This CDR3 is 15 amino acids long. The CDR3 sequence is CASSSSGRGVGELFF.

The V gene is TRBV7-2, the J gene TRBJ1-5; TCRdb's D call of TRBD1 is untestable without DNA. CDR3 size: 15 residues. Germline V gene lookup returns CDR1 SGHTA and CDR2 FQGNSA. The CDR3 spells CASSLSVSGSQPQHF.

The CDR3 sequence is CASSKPGTGGVDNEQFF. This sequence joins TRBV5-1 and TRBJ2-1; TCRdb gives TRBD1 as the D gene, but with no DNA this cannot be confirmed. Per germline, CDR1 SGHRS and CDR2 YFSETQ. There are 17 residues in the CDR3.

This chain connects TRBV5-1 to TRBJ2-4; the TRBD1 assignment by TCRdb is unverifiable without DNA. The CDR3 contains 14 residues. CDR1 SGHRS and CDR2 YFSETQ come from the germline V gene. CDR3 protein: CASSDAGGINIQYF. The variable domain in full, with the rest retrieved from reference TRBV5-1 and TRBJ2-4, is KAGVTQTPRYLIKTRGQQVTLSCSPISGHRSVSWYQQTPGQGLQFLFEYFSETQRNKGNFPGRFSGRQFSNSRSEMNVSTLELGDSALYLCASSDAGGINIQYFGAGTRLSVL.

This chain connects TRBV7-2 to TRBJ2-2; TCRdb's assignment of TRBD1 cannot be checked, as there is no DNA. The CDR3 totals 13 residues. CDR1 is SGHTA and CDR2 is FQGNSA in the germline V gene. CDR3 in amino acids: CAGGGTNTGELFF.

This rearrangement joins TRBV6-2 or TRBV6-3 to TRBJ2-1; the TCRdb D gene call, TRBD1, has no DNA to confirm it. Germline values: CDR1 MNHEY, CDR2 SVGEGT. This CDR3 region has 14 residues. CDR3 sequence: CASSYGTTIKEQFF.

The rearrangement uses TRBV20-1 and TRBJ1-4; the D gene TCRdb calls, TRBD1, cannot be checked with no DNA. Germline CDR1 reads DFQATT; CDR2 reads SNEGSKA (reference sequence). The CDR3 contains 15 residues. The CDR3 region is CSARDRGGIDEKLFF.

The V and J genes are TRBV15 and TRBJ2-2; the TCRdb D gene call, TRBD1, has no DNA to confirm it. Germline-derived CDR1 and CDR2 are LNHNV and YYDKDF (reference sequence). The CDR3 extends over 15 amino acids. The chain's CDR3 is CATSSGGAGTGELFF.

This chain links TRBV29-1 with TRBJ2-1; TCRdb lists TRBD1, though no DNA is available to test this call. CDR3 size: 14 residues. The V gene's germline CDR1 is SQVTM and CDR2 ANQGSEA. The CDR3 here is CSVDSRGDYNEQFF.

The chain has TRBV7-9 and TRBJ2-2; the D gene TCRdb calls, TRBD2, cannot be checked with no DNA. This CDR3 region has 14 residues. The germline gives CDR1 SEHNR, CDR2 FQNEAQ (reference sequence). CDR3 in amino acids: CASSLARETGELFF.

J is TRBJ1-6 and V is TRBV5-6; no DNA is available, so the TRBD1 call from TCRdb remains unchecked. Germline values: CDR1 SGHDT, CDR2 YYEEEE. This CDR3 is built from 17 residues. CDR3: CASRDTHRGTYNSPLHF.

V and J are TRBV10-2 and TRBJ2-3; TCRdb gives TRBD2 as the D gene, but with no DNA this cannot be confirmed. The CDR3 runs 14 residues. CDR1 is WSHSY and CDR2 is SAAADI in the germline V gene. CDR3 amino acids: CASSLPGLAYTQYF.

The CDR3 sequence: CASSLVDRDTEAFF. This sequence joins TRBV7-6 and TRBJ1-1. The CDR3 covers 14 residues. The germline V gene encodes CDR1 SGHVS and CDR2 FNYEAQ.

The chain recombines TRBV5-1 with TRBJ2-3; no DNA is available, so the TRBD2 call from TCRdb remains unchecked. CDR3 length equals 17 residues. The germline gives CDR1 SGHRS, CDR2 YFSETQ. CDR3 loop: CASSSGGPFYRTDTQYF.

The V and J genes are TRBV29-1 and TRBJ2-5; no DNA is available, so the TRBD2 call from TCRdb remains unchecked. The CDR3 runs to 15 residues. Germline V gene sequence: CDR1 SQVTM, CDR2 ANQGSEA. CDR3 in amino acids: CSVIPMEGRKETQYF.

V and J are TRBV18 and TRBJ1-2. This CDR3 has 12 residues. CDR1 KGHSH and CDR2 LQKENI come from the germline V gene. The CDR3 protein is CASSSRSYGYTF. The entire variable domain, with the rest obtained from reference TRBV18 and TRBJ1-2, is as follows: NAGVMQNPRHLVRRRGQEARLRCSPMKGHSHVYWYRQLPEEGLKFMVYLQKENIIDESGMPKERFSAEFPKEGPSILRIQQVVRGDSAAYFCASSSRSYGYTFGSGTRLTVV.

The rearrangement joins TRBV5-1 to TRBJ2-1; TCRdb lists TRBD1, though no DNA is available to test this call. CDR1 is SGHRS, CDR2 YFSETQ, per germline. CDR3 length equals 16 residues. This chain's CDR3 is CASSHRDRGLYNEQFF.

The J gene is TRBJ2-5, the V gene TRBV7-2; absent DNA, TCRdb's TRBD1 call cannot be checked. The CDR3 is 15 amino acids. Germline loops: CDR1 SGHTA, CDR2 FQGNSA. CDR3 sequence reads: CASSPNYGASETQYF.